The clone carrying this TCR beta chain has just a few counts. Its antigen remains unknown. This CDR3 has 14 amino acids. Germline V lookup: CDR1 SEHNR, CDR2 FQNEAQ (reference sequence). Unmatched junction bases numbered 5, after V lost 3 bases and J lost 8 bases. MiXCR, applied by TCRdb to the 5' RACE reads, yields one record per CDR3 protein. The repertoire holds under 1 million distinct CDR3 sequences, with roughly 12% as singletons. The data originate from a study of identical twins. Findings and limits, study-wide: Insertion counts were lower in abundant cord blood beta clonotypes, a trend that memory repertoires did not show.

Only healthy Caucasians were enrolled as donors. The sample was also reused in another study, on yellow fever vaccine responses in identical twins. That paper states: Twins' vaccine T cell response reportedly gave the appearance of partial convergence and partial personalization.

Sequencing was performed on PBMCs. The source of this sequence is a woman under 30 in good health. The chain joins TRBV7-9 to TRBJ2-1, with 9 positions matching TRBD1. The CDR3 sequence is CASSFPGQGYEQFF. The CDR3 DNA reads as TGTGCCAGCAGCTTTCCGGGACAGGGATATGAGCAGTTCTTC.